A selection of T cell receptor beta chains follows, all from one sample in a study of shared clonotypes between healthy human individuals. Some clones are missing from TCRdb's copy, which holds only in-frame ones; the method was immunoSEQ multiplex PCR. The sample lists about 2.1 million clones, just over 90% seen once, with around 1.7% in the top ten. What was sequenced was naive CD8+ T cells from PBMCs. The source of these receptors is a man between 18 and 35 years old in good health. Some clones in this sample may be carry-over from other donors' samples. Both conserved end residues are part of each CDR3. Fields, in order: V gene, D gene, J gene, CDR3 protein. The D gene is left open where the match is weak.

TRBV11-2	NA	TRBJ2-6	CASSLGRRGSGANVLTF
TRBV10-3	NA	TRBJ2-7	CAISAEVTYEQYF
TRBV28	NA	TRBJ2-7	CASRGTVPPYEQYF
TRBV28	NA	TRBJ2-7	CASSPPPAPDLYF
TRBV7-8	NA	TRBJ1-1	CASSLVLQGGTEAFF
TRBV9	NA	TRBJ2-7	CASSVGKGTYEQYF
TRBV5-1	NA	TRBJ1-2	CASSLGGADYTF
TRBV30	NA	TRBJ1-1	CAWSVTTNTEAFF
TRBV27	NA	TRBJ2-3	CASSLDGLTDTQYF
TRBV7-3	NA	TRBJ2-3	CASSPESTDTQYF
TRBV5-1	TRBD1	TRBJ1-2	CASSTSTGSIYGYTF
TRBV7-9	NA	TRBJ1-1	CASSLAGWDTEAFF
TRBV28	NA	TRBJ1-1	CASSRGHLNTEAFF
TRBV7-9	TRBD2	TRBJ2-7	CASSLFTSGTYYEQYF
TRBV11-2	NA	TRBJ2-7	CASSFSSSYEQYF
TRBV4-2	NA	TRBJ1-1	CASSQDLWAFF
TRBV2	NA	TRBJ1-4	CASSEPSGGLDEKLFF
TRBV7-3	NA	TRBJ2-3	CASSLNPPWGWSVDTQYF
TRBV5-1	TRBD1	TRBJ2-7	CASSPSRDRVSTYEQYF
TRBV7-8	NA	TRBJ2-7	CASSLDADSYEQYF
TRBV7-8	TRBD2	TRBJ2-1	CASSRGLAGTPSSYNEQFF
TRBV29-1	NA	TRBJ2-7	CSVDQGSSYEQYF
TRBV28	NA	TRBJ1-3	CASKGPSSGNTIYF
TRBV28	TRBD2	TRBJ2-5	CASSSLWQGSTSGFQETQYF
TRBV11-2	TRBD2	TRBJ2-1	CASRTSAVEQFF
TRBV7-9	NA	TRBJ2-3	CASSLGPSVRGTDTQYF
TRBV27	NA	TRBJ2-7	CASSLGTSYEQYF
TRBV28	TRBD2	TRBJ2-7	CASSSRIWTSGWGNYEQYF
TRBV15	NA	TRBJ1-5	CATSTGTVQPQHF
TRBV15	TRBD1	TRBJ1-1	CATSAGQGTDTEAFF
TRBV10-3	NA	TRBJ2-6	CAISEYQPDVSNGGYSGANVLTF
TRBV5-1	NA	TRBJ1-4	CASSLHGPSLGPNEKLFF
TRBV7-8	NA	TRBJ2-6	CASSPPGDVGANVLTF
TRBV27	NA	TRBJ2-7	CASSPRFTPLYEQYF
TRBV4-1	TRBD1	TRBJ2-7	CASSLLTGTGNYEQYF
TRBV11-2	NA	TRBJ2-1	CASSPAYGVNNEQFF
TRBV10-3	TRBD1	TRBJ1-5	CAIGTGGNQPQHF
TRBV28	NA	TRBJ1-2	CASSDTGNNGYTF
TRBV6-5	NA	TRBJ1-1	CASSYSTSAMNTEAFF
TRBV13	NA	TRBJ2-3	CASSPNRISGDTQYF
TRBV14	NA	TRBJ2-6	CASSQDGVWAGANVLTF
TRBV29-1	TRBD2	TRBJ2-1	CSGQSGTYNEQFF
TRBV7-7	TRBD1	TRBJ1-5	CASSLEGDRGGNQPQHF
TRBV7-9	NA	TRBJ2-7	CASSLALGDAPSYEQYF
TRBV9	TRBD2	TRBJ2-3	CASSAPGAGGSSHTDTQYF
TRBV5-6	TRBD2	TRBJ2-3	CASSLAGGRASDTQYF
TRBV28	NA	TRBJ2-7	CASSPVLRPHEQYF
TRBV27	NA	TRBJ2-1	CASSLAIADNEQFF
TRBV27	TRBD2	NA	CASSRLAGSYEQYF
TRBV11-3	NA	TRBJ2-7	CASSLGRGYEQYF
TRBV19	NA	TRBJ2-3	CASSMRGYSTDTQYF